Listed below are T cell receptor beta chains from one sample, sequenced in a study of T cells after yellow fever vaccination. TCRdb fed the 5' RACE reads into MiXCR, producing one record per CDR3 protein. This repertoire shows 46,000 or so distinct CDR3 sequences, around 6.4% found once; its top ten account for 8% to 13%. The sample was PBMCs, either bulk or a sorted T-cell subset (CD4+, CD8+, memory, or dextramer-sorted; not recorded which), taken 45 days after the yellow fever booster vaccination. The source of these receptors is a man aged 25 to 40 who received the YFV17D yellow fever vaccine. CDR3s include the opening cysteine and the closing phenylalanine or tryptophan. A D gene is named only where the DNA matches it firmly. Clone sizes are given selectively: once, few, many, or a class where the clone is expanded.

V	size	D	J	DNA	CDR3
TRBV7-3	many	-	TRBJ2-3	TGTGCCAGCAGTCGAGACGCCCCGACCCCCCGTATGGATACGCAGTATTTT	CASSRDAPTPRMDTQYF
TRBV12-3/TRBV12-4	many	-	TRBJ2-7	TGTGCCAGCAGACTAAGCGGAACCACCAGATACGAGCAGTACTTC	CASRLSGTTRYEQYF
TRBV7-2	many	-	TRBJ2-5	TGTGCCAGCACCCCAGTCGGGACCGGATGGGGAGAGACCCAGTACTTC	CASTPVGTGWGETQYF
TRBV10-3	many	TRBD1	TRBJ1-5	TGTGCCATCAGTACAGGGGTAGCTCAGCCCCAGCATTTT	CAISTGVAQPQHF
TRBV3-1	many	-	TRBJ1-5	TGTGCCAGCAGCCAAGGTGCGGGCGGCAATCAGCCCCAGCATTTT	CASSQGAGGNQPQHF
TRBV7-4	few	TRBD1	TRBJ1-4	TGTGCCAGCAGCTTAGTTTGTTGGGACAGATACCCCGGTGCTAATGAAAAACTGTTTTTT	CASSLVCWDRYPGANEKLFF
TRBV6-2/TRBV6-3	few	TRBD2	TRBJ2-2	TGTGCCAGCGAGACTAGCCTCACCGGGGAGCTGTTTTTT	CASETSLTGELFF
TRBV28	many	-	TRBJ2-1	TGTGCCAGCAGCTCCAGGCTCGATTCCTACAATGAGCAGTTCTTC	CASSSRLDSYNEQFF
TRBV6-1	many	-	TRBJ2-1	TGTGCCAGCAGACGACGTGAGCCCTCCTACAATGAGCAGTTCTTC	CASRRREPSYNEQFF
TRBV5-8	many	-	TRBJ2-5	TGTGCCAGCAGCTTCCCAAAGACCGGAGCCCAGACCCAAGAGACCCAGTACTTC	CASSFPKTGAQTQETQYF
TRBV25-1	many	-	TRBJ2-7	TGTGCCAGCATGGGGACCTACGAGCAGTACTTC	CASMGTYEQYF
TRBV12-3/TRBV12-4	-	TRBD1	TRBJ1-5	TGTGCCTGCTCCCGAAAGGGACAGGGGGTTCTCAATCAGCCCCAGCATTTT	CACSRKGQGVLNQPQHF
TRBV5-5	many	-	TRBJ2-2	TGTGCCAGCAGCTTGGGGTCGTACACCGGGGAGCTGTTTTTT	CASSLGSYTGELFF
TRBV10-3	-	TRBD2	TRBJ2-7	TGTGCCATCAGTGACGCACTTTCTAGCGGGAGGAACGAGCAGTACTTC	CAISDALSSGRNEQYF
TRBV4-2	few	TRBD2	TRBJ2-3	TGTGCCAGCAGCCAAGACCGGGACTACACAGATACGCAGTATTTT	CASSQDRDYTDTQYF
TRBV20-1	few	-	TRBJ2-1	TGCAGTGCCCCGCCTTCTGCTACCAATGAGCAGTTCTTC	CSAPPSATNEQFF